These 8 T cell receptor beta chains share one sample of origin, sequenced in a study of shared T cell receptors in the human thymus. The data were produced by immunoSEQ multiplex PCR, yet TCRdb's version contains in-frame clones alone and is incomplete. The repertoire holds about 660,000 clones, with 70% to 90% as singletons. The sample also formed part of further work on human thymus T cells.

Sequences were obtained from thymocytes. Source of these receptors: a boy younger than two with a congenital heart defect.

CDR3 bases: TGTGCCACCCGGCAGTTGGCGGGAGGGAGCACAGATACGCAGTATTTT. Its protein is CATRQLAGGSTDTQYF. This chain uses TRBV6-6 with TRBJ2-3; 9 bases fit TRBD2. V lost 10 bases and J lost 0; bases outside the gene matches: 11. Germline CDR1 reads MNHNY; CDR2 reads SVGAGI (reference sequence). The CDR3 is made up of 16 amino acids.

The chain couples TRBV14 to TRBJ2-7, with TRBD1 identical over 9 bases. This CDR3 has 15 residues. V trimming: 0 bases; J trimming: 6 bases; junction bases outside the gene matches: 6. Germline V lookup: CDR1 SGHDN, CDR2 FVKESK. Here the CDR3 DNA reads TGTGCCAGCAGCCAAGAGGGGACAGGGAGGGGCGAGCAGTACTTC. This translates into CASSQEGTGRGEQYF.

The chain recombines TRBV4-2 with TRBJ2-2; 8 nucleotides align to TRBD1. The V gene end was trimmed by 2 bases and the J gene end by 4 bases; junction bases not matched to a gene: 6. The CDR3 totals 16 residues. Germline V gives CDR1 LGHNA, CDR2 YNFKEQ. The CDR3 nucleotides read TGTGCCAGCAGCCAAACGGACAGGGTGGGCACCGGGGAGCTGTTTTTT. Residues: CASSQTDRVGTGELFF.

CDR3 amino acids: CASSSWSQPSYGYTF. The CDR3, as DNA: TGTGCCAGCAGCTCTTGGTCCCAACCCAGCTATGGCTACACCTTC. The chain carries TRBV7-3 and TRBJ1-2; no clear D gene. V shed 4 bases and J shed 4 bases, with 16 bases lying between them. The CDR3 totals 15 residues. Per germline, CDR1 SGHTA and CDR2 FQGTGA.

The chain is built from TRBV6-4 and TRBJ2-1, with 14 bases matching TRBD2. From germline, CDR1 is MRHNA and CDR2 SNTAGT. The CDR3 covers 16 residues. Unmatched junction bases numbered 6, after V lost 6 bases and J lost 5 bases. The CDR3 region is CASSRLAGGMDNEQFF. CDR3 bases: TGTGCCAGCAGCAGACTAGCGGGAGGGATGGACAATGAGCAGTTCTTC.

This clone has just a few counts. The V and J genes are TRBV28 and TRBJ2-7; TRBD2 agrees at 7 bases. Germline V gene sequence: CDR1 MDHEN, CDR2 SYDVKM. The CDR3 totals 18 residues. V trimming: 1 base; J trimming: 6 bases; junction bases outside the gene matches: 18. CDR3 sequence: CASSLSRGRAQNLGEQYF. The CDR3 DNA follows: TGTGCCAGCAGTTTATCAAGAGGGAGGGCCCAAAATCTGGGCGAGCAGTACTTC.

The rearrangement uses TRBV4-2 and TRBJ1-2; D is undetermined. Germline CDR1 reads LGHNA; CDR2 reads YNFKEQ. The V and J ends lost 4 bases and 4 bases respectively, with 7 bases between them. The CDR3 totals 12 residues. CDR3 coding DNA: TGTGCCAGCAGCCGAACCGGCTATGGCTACACCTTC. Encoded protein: CASSRTGYGYTF.

CDR3 loop: CASRTGGGTEPPANTGELFF. CDR3 coding DNA: TGTGCCAGTAGAACAGGGGGCGGAACAGAGCCGCCTGCGAACACCGGGGAGCTGTTTTTT. The V gene is TRBV19, the J gene TRBJ2-2, with 9 bases matching TRBD1. Germline assignment: CDR1 LNHDA and CDR2 SQIVND (reference sequence). V lost 6 bases, J lost 0 bases, and 17 bases stayed unmatched. The CDR3 has 20 residues.